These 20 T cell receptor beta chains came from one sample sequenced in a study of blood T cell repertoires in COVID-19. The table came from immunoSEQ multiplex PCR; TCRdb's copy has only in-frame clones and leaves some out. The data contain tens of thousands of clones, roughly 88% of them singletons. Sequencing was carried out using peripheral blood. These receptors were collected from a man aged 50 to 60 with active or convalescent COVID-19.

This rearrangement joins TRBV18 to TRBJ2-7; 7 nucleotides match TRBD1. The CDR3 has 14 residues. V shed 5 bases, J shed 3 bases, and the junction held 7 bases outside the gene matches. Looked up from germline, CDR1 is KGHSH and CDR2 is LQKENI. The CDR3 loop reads CASSERQGYYEQYF. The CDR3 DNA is TGTGCCAGCTCAGAAAGACAGGGCTACTACGAGCAGTACTTC.

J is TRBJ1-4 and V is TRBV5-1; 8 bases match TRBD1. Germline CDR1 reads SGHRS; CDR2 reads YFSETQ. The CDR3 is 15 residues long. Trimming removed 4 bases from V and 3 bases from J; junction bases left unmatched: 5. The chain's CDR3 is CASSPQGAANEKLFF. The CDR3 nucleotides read TGCGCCAGCAGCCCGCAGGGGGCTGCTAATGAAAAACTGTTTTTT.

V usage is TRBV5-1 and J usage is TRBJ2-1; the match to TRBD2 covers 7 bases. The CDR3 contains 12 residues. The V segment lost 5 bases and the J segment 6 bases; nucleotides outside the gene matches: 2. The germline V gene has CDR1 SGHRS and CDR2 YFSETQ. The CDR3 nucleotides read TGCGCCAGCAGGGGAGGGAGCAATGAGCAGTTCTTC. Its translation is CASRGGSNEQFF.

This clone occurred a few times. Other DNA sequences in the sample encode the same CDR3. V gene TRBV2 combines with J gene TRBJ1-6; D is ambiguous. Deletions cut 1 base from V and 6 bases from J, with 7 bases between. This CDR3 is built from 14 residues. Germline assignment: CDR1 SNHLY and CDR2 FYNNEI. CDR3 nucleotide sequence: TGTGCCAGCAGTGAAGGGAGGGTTAATTCACCCCTCCACTTT. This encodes CASSEGRVNSPLHF.

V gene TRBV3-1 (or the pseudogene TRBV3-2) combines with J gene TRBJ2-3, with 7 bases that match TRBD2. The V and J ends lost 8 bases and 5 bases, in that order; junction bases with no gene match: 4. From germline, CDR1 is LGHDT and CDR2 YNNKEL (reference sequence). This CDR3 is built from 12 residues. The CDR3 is CASGGVVDTQYF. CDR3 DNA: TGTGCCAGCGGGGGGGTAGTAGATACGCAGTATTTT.

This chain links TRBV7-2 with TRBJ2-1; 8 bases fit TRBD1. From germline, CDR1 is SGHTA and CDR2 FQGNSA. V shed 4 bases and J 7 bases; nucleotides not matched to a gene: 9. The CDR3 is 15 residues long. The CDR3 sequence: CASSSGTGKGNEQFF. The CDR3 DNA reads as TGTGCCAGCAGCTCCGGGACAGGAAAGGGGAATGAGCAGTTCTTC.

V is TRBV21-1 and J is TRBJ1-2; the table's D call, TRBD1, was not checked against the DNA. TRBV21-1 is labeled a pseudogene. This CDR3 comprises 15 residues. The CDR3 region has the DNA TGTGCCAGCAGCAAAGCGAGGGACAGGGGGCTTGGCTACACCTTC. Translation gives CASSKARDRGLGYTF.

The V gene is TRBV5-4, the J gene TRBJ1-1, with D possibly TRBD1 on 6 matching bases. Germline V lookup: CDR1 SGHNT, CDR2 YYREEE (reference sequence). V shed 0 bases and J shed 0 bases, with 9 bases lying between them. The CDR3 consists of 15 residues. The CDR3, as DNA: TGTGCCAGCAGCTTGGTCGACAGGCTGAACACTGAAGCTTTCTTT. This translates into CASSLVDRLNTEAFF.

CDR3 DNA: TGTGCCATCAGTGCCAGCGGGACCGGGGAGCTGTTTTTT. Protein sequence: CAISASGTGELFF. The rearrangement links TRBV10-3 to TRBJ2-2; TRBD2 might be the D (6 bases). CDR3 length: 13 amino acids. The germline V and J ends were trimmed by 4 bases and 5 bases, with 8 bases remaining between them. Germline V gene data show CDR1 as ENHRY and CDR2 as SYGVKD.

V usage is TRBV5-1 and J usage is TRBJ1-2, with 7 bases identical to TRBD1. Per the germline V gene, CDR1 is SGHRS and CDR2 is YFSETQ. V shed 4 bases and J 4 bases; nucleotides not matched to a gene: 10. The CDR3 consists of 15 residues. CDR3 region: CASSISTGSFYGYTF. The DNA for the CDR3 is TGCGCCAGCAGCATCTCGACAGGGTCCTTCTATGGCTACACCTTC.

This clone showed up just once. This CDR3 is CASGSGDRVKLFF. CDR3 nucleotide sequence: TGTGCCAGCGGGTCCGGGGATAGGGTAAAACTGTTTTTT. V gene TRBV28 combines with J gene TRBJ1-4, with unresolved D. CDR1 and CDR2 (germline): MDHEN, SYDVKM. This CDR3 has 13 residues. V lost 8 bases and J 10 bases, leaving 17 bases between the germline ends.

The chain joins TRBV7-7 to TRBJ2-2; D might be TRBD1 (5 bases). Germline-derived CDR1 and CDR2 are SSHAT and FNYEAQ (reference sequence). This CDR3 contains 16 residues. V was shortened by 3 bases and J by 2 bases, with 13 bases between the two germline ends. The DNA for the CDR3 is TGTGCCAGCAGCTTGGGGCAGGGCACAAACACCGGGGAGCTGTTTTTT. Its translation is CASSLGQGTNTGELFF.

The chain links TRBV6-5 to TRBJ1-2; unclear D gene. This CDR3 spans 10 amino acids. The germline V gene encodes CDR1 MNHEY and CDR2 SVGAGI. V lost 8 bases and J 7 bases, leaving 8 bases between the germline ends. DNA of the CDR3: TGTGCCAGCCAATCACTTGGCTACACCTTC. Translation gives CASQSLGYTF.

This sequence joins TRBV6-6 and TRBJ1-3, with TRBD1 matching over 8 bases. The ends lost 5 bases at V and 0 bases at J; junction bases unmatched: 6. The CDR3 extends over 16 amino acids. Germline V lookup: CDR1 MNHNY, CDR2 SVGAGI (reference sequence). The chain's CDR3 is CASSKGQGLSGNTIYF. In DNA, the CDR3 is TGTGCCAGCAGTAAAGGACAGGGACTCTCTGGAAACACCATATATTTT.

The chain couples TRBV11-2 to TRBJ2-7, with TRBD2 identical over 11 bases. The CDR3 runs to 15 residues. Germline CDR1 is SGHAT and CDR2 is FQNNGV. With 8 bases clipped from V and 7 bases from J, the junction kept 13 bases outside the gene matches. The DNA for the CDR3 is TGTGCCAGCCATCCTTTAGCGGGAGGGCCGGGAGAGCAGTACTTC. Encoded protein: CASHPLAGGPGEQYF.

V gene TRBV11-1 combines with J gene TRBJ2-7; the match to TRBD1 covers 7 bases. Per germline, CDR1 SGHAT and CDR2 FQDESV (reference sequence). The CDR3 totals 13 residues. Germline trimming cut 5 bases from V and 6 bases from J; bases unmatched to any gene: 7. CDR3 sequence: CASSPDRAGEQYF. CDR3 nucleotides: TGTGCCAGCAGCCCCGACAGGGCGGGCGAGCAGTACTTC.

DNA of the CDR3: TGTGCCAGCAGTGACTCTAGCGGGAGGGCCTACGAGCAGTACTTC. Translating gives CASSDSSGRAYEQYF. The genes are TRBV6-4 and TRBJ2-7; 11 bases line up with TRBD2. The V and J ends lost 0 bases and 2 bases, in that order; junction bases with no gene match: 0. The CDR3 covers 15 residues. Germline values: CDR1 MRHNA, CDR2 SNTAGT.

CDR3 in DNA: TGCAGTGCTAGTACGCGGGTTGAGCAGCCCCAGCATTTT. Translated, it gives CSASTRVEQPQHF. The V and J genes are TRBV20-1 and TRBJ1-5, with unresolved D. Germline V lookup: CDR1 DFQATT, CDR2 SNEGSKA (reference sequence). The CDR3 has 13 amino acids. The V end was cut by 3 bases, the J end by 7 bases, with 13 bases between.

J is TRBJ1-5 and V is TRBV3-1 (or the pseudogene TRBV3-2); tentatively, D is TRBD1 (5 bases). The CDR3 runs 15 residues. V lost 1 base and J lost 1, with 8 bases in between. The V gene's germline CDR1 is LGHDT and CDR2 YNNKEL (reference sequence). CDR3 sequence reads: CASSQASGSNQPQHF. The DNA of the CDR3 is TGTGCCAGCAGCCAAGCCTCAGGGAGCAATCAGCCCCAGCATTTT.

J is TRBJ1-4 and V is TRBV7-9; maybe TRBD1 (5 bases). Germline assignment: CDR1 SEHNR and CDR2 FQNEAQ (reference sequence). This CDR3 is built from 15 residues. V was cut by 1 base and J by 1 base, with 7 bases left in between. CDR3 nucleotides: TGTGCCAGCAGCTTAGATAGGGGAACTAATGAAAAACTGTTTTTT. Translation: CASSLDRGTNEKLFF.